This T cell receptor beta chain was sequenced in a study of T cells in Graves' hyperthyroidism and ophthalmopathy. It was RNA transcripts that yielded the amplified TCR beta CDR3 regions. The HTBI primer set drove a first-round RT-PCR of the TCR CDR3. TCRdb itself ran the multiplex PCR reads through MiXCR, one entry per CDR3 protein. The sample includes about 700,000 distinct CDR3 sequences, about 45% of them seen just once. A few counts support this clonotype. V was pared by 7 bases and J by 2 bases, with 8 bases of the junction left unmatched. This CDR3 is built from 15 residues. The germline gives CDR1 SGDLS, CDR2 YYNGEE.

The receptor comes from an adult man with Graves' disease, either hyperthyroidism or ophthalmopathy (not recorded which). Sequenced input: peripheral blood or thyroid tissue (not recorded which). The chain links TRBV9 to TRBJ1-5, with 8 bases aligning to TRBD1. In nucleotides, the CDR3 is TGTGCCAGCTCACGACAGGGGACGGGCAATCAGCCCCAGCATTTT. As protein: CASSRQGTGNQPQHF. The full variable domain, its missing parts supplied by reference TRBV9 and TRBJ1-5, is DSGVTQTPKHLITATGQRVTLRCSPRSGDLSVYWYQQSLDQGLQFLIQYYNGEERAKGNILERFSAQQFPDLHSELNLSSLELGDSALYFCASSRQGTGNQPQHFGDGTRLSIL.